This T cell receptor (beta chain) comes out of a study of cytomegalovirus exposure and HLA in healthy donors. Study-wide points: HLA alleles showed associations with 15,000 to 20,000 TCR beta sequences in a later analysis, at a 0.05 false discovery rate. In a later analysis, CMV-associated beta chains were mostly HLA-associated, it appeared. Using the classifier, cytomegalovirus status was reportedly diagnosed with high specificity and sensitivity.

Amplification used 60 Vbeta primers and 13 Jbeta primers. Only in-frame clones appear in the TCRdb table, and some are missing; sequencing was by immunoSEQ multiplex PCR. The repertoire holds about 160,000 clones, with more than 60% as singletons. Germline V gives CDR1 MGHRA, CDR2 YSYEKL. Trimming pared 1 base from V and 3 bases from J, leaving 13 bases between. The CDR3 spans 15 residues. Remarks on this clone: Its antigen remains unknown.

Sequenced: PBMCs. J is TRBJ2-7 and V is TRBV4-1; D possibly corresponds to TRBD2 (6 bases). The clonotype originates from a man aged 35-49 years in good health and CMV-seropositive. The DNA for the CDR3 is TGCGCCAGCAGCCAAGGTCCGTGGGAGGTCTACGAGCAGTACTTC. This sequence encodes CASSQGPWEVYEQYF.